The 30 T cell receptor beta chains given below trace back to one sample, sequenced in a study of CD8+ T cells in alopecia areata. Sequencing used cDNA as its template, made by extracting RNA and reverse transcribing it. TCRdb's copy holds only in-frame clones and misses some; the assay was immunoSEQ multiplex PCR. The sample lists more than 200,000 clones; roughly two thirds were seen once. Source: CD4+ T cells sorted from blood, taken at week 0. The receptor source for this set is a human donor with alopecia areata.

The chain carries TRBV29-1 and TRBJ2-5; TRBD2 matches 8 bases. Germline lookup yields CDR1 SQVTM and CDR2 ANQGSEA. The V and J ends lost 5 bases and 4 bases, in that order; junction bases with no gene match: 6. The CDR3 has 13 amino acids. Here the CDR3 DNA reads TGCAGCGTTCTTAGACTAGCGCCAGAGACCCAGTACTTC. It encodes CSVLRLAPETQYF.

The rearrangement joins TRBV18 to TRBJ2-7; 9 bases match TRBD1. V was clipped by 0 bases and J by 4 bases; unmatched bases: 4. The V gene's germline CDR1 is KGHSH and CDR2 LQKENI. The CDR3 totals 15 residues. CDR3 region: CASSPPNRGRYEQYF. The CDR3 nucleotides are TGTGCCAGCTCACCACCCAACAGGGGGCGGTACGAGCAGTACTTC.

The V and J genes are TRBV25-1 and TRBJ2-7; maybe TRBD1 (5 bases). Germline-derived CDR1 and CDR2 are MGHDK and SYGVNS. The CDR3 runs to 11 residues. Trimming took off 11 bases at V and 6 bases at J, with 14 bases between the two ends. The CDR3 protein is CAAGMGLEQYF. The CDR3, as DNA: TGTGCCGCAGGGATGGGCCTCGAGCAGTACTTC.

The chain is built from TRBV30 and TRBJ2-3; D possibly corresponds to TRBD2 (6 bases). In germline, CDR1 is GTSNPN, CDR2 SVGIG (reference sequence). The CDR3 loop spans 14 amino acids. The germline V and J ends were trimmed by 0 bases and 8 bases, with 15 bases remaining between them. CDR3 DNA sequence: TGTGCCTGGAGTGTATTACTAGCTATTGGTACGCAGTATTTT. Amino acid sequence: CAWSVLLAIGTQYF.

The chain is built from TRBV7-2 and TRBJ1-1, with 7 bases lining up with TRBD1. V lost 4 bases, J lost 5 bases, and 10 bases stayed unmatched. The CDR3 runs 15 residues. Germline values: CDR1 SGHTA, CDR2 FQGNSA. The CDR3 loop is CASSSFRQGKTEAFF. DNA of the CDR3: TGTGCCAGCAGCTCCTTTAGACAGGGTAAGACTGAAGCTTTCTTT.

This clone has just a few counts. The chain links TRBV9 to TRBJ2-3; D unclear. Trimming stripped 0 bases from V and 3 bases from J, with 11 bases between. CDR3 length: 15 amino acids. CDR1 SGDLS and CDR2 YYNGEE come from the germline V gene. The CDR3 is CASSVGTLGTDTQYF. CDR3 nucleotides: TGTGCCAGCAGCGTAGGGACCCTGGGGACAGATACGCAGTATTTT.

V and J are TRBV29-1 and TRBJ2-6; 7 positions match TRBD1. Per germline, CDR1 SQVTM and CDR2 ANQGSEA. V shed 6 bases, J shed 2 bases, and the junction held 16 bases outside the gene matches. This CDR3 has 18 residues. This chain's CDR3 is CSVSQGPTGSPGANVLTF. CDR3 coding DNA: TGCAGCGTAAGTCAGGGCCCGACAGGGTCCCCTGGGGCCAACGTCCTGACTTTC. Variable domain in full (rest from reference TRBV29-1 and TRBJ2-6): SAVISQKPSRDICQRGTSLTIQCQVDSQVTMMFWYRQQPGQSLTLIATANQGSEATYESGFVIDKFPISRPNLTFSTLTVSNMSPEDSSIYLCSVSQGPTGSPGANVLTFGAGSRLTVL.

V gene TRBV10-3 combines with J gene TRBJ2-5; 9 nucleotides agree with TRBD1. Trimming took 6 bases from V and 4 from J; bases not matched to a gene: 6. Germline loops: CDR1 ENHRY, CDR2 SYGVKD. There are 14 residues in the CDR3. The CDR3 spells CAIREDRGRETQYF. The CDR3 nucleotides are TGTGCCATCAGGGAGGACAGGGGACGAGAGACCCAGTACTTC.

The rearrangement links TRBV9 to TRBJ2-7; 8 nucleotides align to TRBD2. Germline V gene sequence: CDR1 SGDLS, CDR2 YYNGEE. The CDR3 loop spans 15 amino acids. V lost 0 bases, J lost 8 bases, and 10 bases stayed unmatched. CDR3 in amino acids: CASSVGAAGEWKQYF. CDR3 DNA sequence: TGTGCCAGCAGCGTAGGGGCAGCGGGGGAATGGAAGCAGTACTTC. The full variable domain, its missing parts supplied by reference TRBV9 and TRBJ2-7, is DSGVTQTPKHLITATGQRVTLRCSPRSGDLSVYWYQQSLDQGLQFLIQYYNGEERAKGNILERFSAQQFPDLHSELNLSSLELGDSALYFCASSVGAAGEWKQYFGPGTRLTVT.

This clone appeared a few times. V usage is TRBV30 and J usage is TRBJ2-2; D call uncertain. CDR1 is GTSNPN, CDR2 SVGIG, per germline (reference sequence). CDR3 length: 13 amino acids. With 1 base removed from V and 7 bases from J, the gap between germline ends came to 10 bases. The CDR3 here is CAWSEAASGELFF. In DNA form, the CDR3 reads TGTGCCTGGAGTGAGGCAGCGAGCGGGGAGCTGTTTTTT.

The J gene is TRBJ2-7, the V gene TRBV27, with no clear D. Germline V lookup: CDR1 MNHEY, CDR2 SMNVEV (reference sequence). The V end lost 5 bases, the J end lost 3 bases, and 11 bases lay between the germline ends. This CDR3 comprises 13 residues. CDR3 amino acids: CASSVTPNYEQYF. In DNA, the CDR3 is TGTGCCAGCAGTGTGACTCCTAACTACGAGCAGTACTTC.

The genes are TRBV9 and TRBJ2-4; the D call may be TRBD1 or TRBD2 (6 bases each). V was cut by 3 bases and J by 8 bases, with 15 bases left in between. The CDR3 has 14 residues. Germline V CDR1 and CDR2: SGDLS, YYNGEE. The CDR3: CASSEGGTGYIQYF. Here the CDR3 DNA reads TGTGCCAGCAGCGAGGGGGGCACGGGGTACATTCAGTACTTC.

V is TRBV29-1 and J is TRBJ2-5, with no clear D. Germline CDR1 is SQVTM and CDR2 is ANQGSEA. Trimming stripped 7 bases from V and 7 bases from J, with 16 bases between. CDR3 length: 12 amino acids. The CDR3 sequence is CSGARARGTQYF. CDR3 in DNA: TGCAGCGGGGCCCGGGCCCGCGGGACCCAGTACTTC.

The rearrangement uses TRBV9 and TRBJ2-3, with D possibly matching TRBD2 (5 bases). Germline V gene sequence: CDR1 SGDLS, CDR2 YYNGEE. V was cut by 3 bases and J by 0 bases, with 8 bases left in between. This CDR3 is built from 14 residues. As DNA, the CDR3 is TGTGCCAGCAGCGGACGGACTAGCACAGATACGCAGTATTTT. As protein: CASSGRTSTDTQYF.

The rearrangement links TRBV7-3 to TRBJ1-6, with D possibly matching TRBD1 (5 bases). The CDR3 is 15 amino acids. Germline CDR1 reads SGHTA; CDR2 reads FQGTGA. V was shortened by 3 bases and J by 10 bases, with 16 bases between the two germline ends. The CDR3 DNA is TGTGCCAGCAGCTTCATCAGGGCACCCACCTCACCCCTCCACTTT. Translating it yields CASSFIRAPTSPLHF.

This chain links TRBV2 with TRBJ2-2, with D unresolved. Germline V gene lookup returns CDR1 SNHLY and CDR2 FYNNEI. The CDR3 spans 11 residues. V was clipped by 4 bases and J by 5 bases, with 2 bases between them. The CDR3 protein is CASSVTGELFF. The CDR3 nucleotides read TGTGCCAGCAGTGTGACCGGGGAGCTGTTTTTT. The full variable domain, rest sourced from reference TRBV2 and TRBJ2-2, is EPEVTQTPSHQVTQMGQEVILRCVPISNHLYFYWYRQILGQKVEFLVSFYNNEISEKSEIFDDQFSVERPDGSNFTLKIRSTKLEDSAMYFCASSVTGELFFGEGSRLTVL.

The rearrangement links TRBV19 to TRBJ2-7; weak D call: TRBD2 (5 bases). Germline V gives CDR1 LNHDA, CDR2 SQIVND (reference sequence). V lost 4 bases, J lost 3 bases, and 10 bases lay in between. The CDR3 runs 13 residues. Written as DNA, the CDR3 is TGTGCCAGTAGTAAAGTGGCGGGCTACGAGCAGTACTTC. This sequence encodes CASSKVAGYEQYF.

The chain has TRBV18 and TRBJ2-3, with D possibly TRBD2 on 7 matching bases. Germline loops: CDR1 KGHSH, CDR2 LQKENI. V dropped 3 bases and J dropped 4 bases, with 14 bases sitting between them. This CDR3 is built from 15 residues. The CDR3, as DNA: TGTGCCAGCTCACCCCGGCTCGGGGGGCCAGATACGCAGTATTTT. It is translated as CASSPRLGGPDTQYF.

The genes are TRBV7-8 and TRBJ2-7, with D perhaps TRBD1 (6 bases). Germline V gene data show CDR1 as SGHVS and CDR2 as FQNEAQ. The V end was cut by 5 bases, the J end by 1 base, with 18 bases between. This CDR3 has 16 residues. CDR3 sequence reads: CASSPTTGRRSYEQYF. In nucleotides, the CDR3 is TGTGCCAGCAGCCCAACGACAGGCCGGAGGTCCTACGAGCAGTACTTC.

V gene TRBV29-1 combines with J gene TRBJ2-1; D is uncertain. CDR1 SQVTM and CDR2 ANQGSEA come from the germline V gene. Trimming removed 3 bases at V and 12 bases at J, with 6 bases between. The CDR3 sequence is 9 residues long. The CDR3 DNA follows: TGCAGCGTTGAGGTTGGGCAGTTCTTC. This translates into CSVEVGQFF.

J is TRBJ2-5 and V is TRBV9; 10 bases are shared with TRBD2. This CDR3 has 16 amino acids. V lost 0 bases to trimming and J lost 5 bases; unmatched junction nucleotides: 7. Germline CDR1 SGDLS, CDR2 YYNGEE. The CDR3 nucleotides read TGTGCCAGCAGCGTAGGCCTAGCGGGGGTCGAGGAGACCCAGTACTTC. It translates to CASSVGLAGVEETQYF.

The V gene is TRBV5-6, the J gene TRBJ2-1; D gene unclear. Germline CDR1 SGHDT, CDR2 YYEEEE. This CDR3 region has 14 residues. Trimming pared 0 bases from V and 8 bases from J, leaving 12 bases between. The CDR3 reads CASSLVIGLDEQFF. CDR3 nucleotide sequence: TGTGCCAGCAGCTTGGTTATAGGTTTGGATGAGCAGTTCTTC.

The chain employs TRBV4-1 and TRBJ1-2, with 7 positions matching TRBD1. J gave up 6 bases and V 5 bases, and 12 bases lay outside the gene matches. Germline CDR1 reads MGHRA; CDR2 reads YSYEKL. This CDR3 has 15 amino acids. Here the CDR3 reads CASSDPFDRVNGYTF. CDR3 DNA: TGCGCCAGCAGCGACCCGTTCGACAGGGTAAATGGCTACACCTTC.

A single count supports this clone. The V and J genes are TRBV29-1 and TRBJ1-2; weak D call: TRBD1 (6 bases). Germline lookup yields CDR1 SQVTM and CDR2 ANQGSEA. The CDR3 covers 14 residues. The V and J ends lost 7 bases and 3 bases respectively, with 18 bases between them. CDR3 amino acids: CSALRDTQHYGYTF. CDR3 in DNA: TGCAGCGCCCTTAGGGACACCCAACACTATGGCTACACCTTC.

The chain has TRBV6-6 and TRBJ1-2; maybe TRBD1 (5 bases). Trimming cost V 5 bases and J 5 bases, with 15 bases left between them. The V gene's germline CDR1 is MNHNY and CDR2 SVGAGI (reference sequence). This CDR3 has 14 residues. The CDR3, as DNA: TGTGCCAGCAGTCTCCGGGACCTACCTTATGGCTACACCTTC. Residues: CASSLRDLPYGYTF.

V and J are TRBV7-9 and TRBJ2-5, with D hard to call. Germline V gene sequence: CDR1 SEHNR, CDR2 FQNEAQ (reference sequence). The CDR3 loop spans 15 amino acids. V was shortened by 5 bases and J by 5 bases, with 18 bases between the two germline ends. This chain's CDR3 is CASSPDPPAVETQYF. CDR3 nucleotide sequence: TGTGCCAGCAGCCCCGACCCCCCGGCCGTCGAGACCCAGTACTTC.

The chain has TRBV29-1 and TRBJ1-6; possibly TRBD1 for D (5 bases). The CDR3 has 13 amino acids. Germline-derived CDR1 and CDR2 are SQVTM and ANQGSEA. V gave up 0 bases and J gave up 10 bases, with 10 bases separating them. The CDR3 region is CSVEDREGSPLHF. CDR3 DNA: TGCAGCGTTGAAGACAGGGAAGGGTCACCCCTCCACTTT.

This chain joins TRBV6-5 and TRBJ1-5; D is undetermined. CDR3 length: 12 amino acids. V was trimmed by 0 bases and J by 6 bases, leaving 3 bases between them. CDR1 is MNHEY and CDR2 is SVGAGI in the germline V gene. The CDR3 loop is CASSYSAQPQHF. DNA for the CDR3: TGTGCCAGCAGTTACTCGGCTCAGCCCCAGCATTTT.

V and J are TRBV7-3 and TRBJ2-7; D not certain. Germline lookup yields CDR1 SGHTA and CDR2 FQGTGA. The CDR3 is made up of 13 amino acids. V was pared by 0 bases and J by 7 bases, with 10 bases between. The CDR3 region is CASSLTFNREQYF. In DNA, the CDR3 is TGTGCCAGCAGCTTAACGTTCAACCGGGAGCAGTACTTC.

V usage is TRBV5-1 and J usage is TRBJ2-3; the D is unclear. V was pared by 0 bases and J by 5 bases, with 7 bases between. Germline CDR1 SGHRS, CDR2 YFSETQ. This CDR3 comprises 13 residues. The CDR3 loop reads CASSLAQGDTQYF. The CDR3 bases are TGCGCCAGCAGCTTGGCACAAGGAGATACGCAGTATTTT.